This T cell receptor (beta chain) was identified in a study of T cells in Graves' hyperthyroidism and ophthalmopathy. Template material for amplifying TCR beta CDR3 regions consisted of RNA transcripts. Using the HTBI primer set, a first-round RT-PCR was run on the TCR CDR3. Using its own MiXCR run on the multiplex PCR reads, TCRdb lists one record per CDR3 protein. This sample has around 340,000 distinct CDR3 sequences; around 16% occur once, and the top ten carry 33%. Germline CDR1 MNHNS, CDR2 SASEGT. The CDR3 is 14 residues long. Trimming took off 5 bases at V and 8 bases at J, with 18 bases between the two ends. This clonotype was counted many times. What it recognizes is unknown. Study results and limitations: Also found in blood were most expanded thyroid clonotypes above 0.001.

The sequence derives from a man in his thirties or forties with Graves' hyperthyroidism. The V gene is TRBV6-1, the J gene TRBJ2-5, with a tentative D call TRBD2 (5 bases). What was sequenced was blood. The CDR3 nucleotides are TGTGCCAGCAGTAAGACCCCCGGGGTAACAACCCAGTACTTC. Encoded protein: CASSKTPGVTTQYF.